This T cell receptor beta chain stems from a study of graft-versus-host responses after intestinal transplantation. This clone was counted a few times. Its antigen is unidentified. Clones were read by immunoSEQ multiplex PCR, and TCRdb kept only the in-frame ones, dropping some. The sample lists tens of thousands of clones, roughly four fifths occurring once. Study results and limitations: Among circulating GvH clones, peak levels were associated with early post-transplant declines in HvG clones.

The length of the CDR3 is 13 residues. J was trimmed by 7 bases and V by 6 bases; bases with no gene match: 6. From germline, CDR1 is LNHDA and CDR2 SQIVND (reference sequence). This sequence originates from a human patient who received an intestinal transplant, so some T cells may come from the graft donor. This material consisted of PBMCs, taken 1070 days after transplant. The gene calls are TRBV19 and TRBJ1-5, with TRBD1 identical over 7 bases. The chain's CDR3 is CASRAGGGQPQHF. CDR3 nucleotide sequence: TGTGCCAGTAGGGCAGGGGGAGGACAGCCCCAGCATTTT.